This TCR beta chain was sequenced for a study of PD-1 blockade in classical Hodgkin lymphoma. TCRdb keeps only in-frame clones here, not all; method: immunoSEQ multiplex PCR. Of 89,000 or so clones listed, around 90% are singletons. In every patient, relapse followed autologous stem cell transplantation, while exposure to brentuximab vedotin differed. The source material was peripheral blood mononuclear cells (PBMCs), sampled before the second cycle of nivolumab. The sequence was obtained from a human donor with classical Hodgkin lymphoma.

In nucleotides, the CDR3 is TGTGCCATAAGCCCTAGCGGGAGCGTCGGTGTGGGCGAGCAGTACTTC. Translation gives CAISPSGSVGVGEQYF. This chain joins TRBV10-3 and TRBJ2-7, with TRBD2 matching over 10 bases. The CDR3 runs 16 residues. Germline assignment: CDR1 ENHRY and CDR2 SYGVKD. J was trimmed by 6 bases and V by 9 bases; bases with no gene match: 17.